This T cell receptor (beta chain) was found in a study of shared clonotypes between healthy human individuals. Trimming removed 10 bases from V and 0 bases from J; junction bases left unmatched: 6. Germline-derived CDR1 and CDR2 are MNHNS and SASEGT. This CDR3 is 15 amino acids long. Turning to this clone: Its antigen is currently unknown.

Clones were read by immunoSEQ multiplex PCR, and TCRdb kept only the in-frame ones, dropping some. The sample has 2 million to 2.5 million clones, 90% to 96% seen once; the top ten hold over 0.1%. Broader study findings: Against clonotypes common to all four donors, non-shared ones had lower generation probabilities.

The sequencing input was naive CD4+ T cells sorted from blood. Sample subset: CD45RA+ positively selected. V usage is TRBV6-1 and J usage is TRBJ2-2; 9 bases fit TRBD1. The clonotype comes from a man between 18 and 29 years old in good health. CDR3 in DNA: TGTGCCACCTTTACAGGGGGCGCGAACACCGGGGAGCTGTTTTTT. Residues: CATFTGGANTGELFF.